A selection of T cell receptor beta chains follows, all from one sample in a study of blood T cell repertoires in COVID-19. TCRdb keeps only in-frame clones here, not all; method: immunoSEQ multiplex PCR. The sample has 20,000 or so clones, approximately 88% seen once. The sequenced sample consisted of peripheral blood. The receptors stem from a human donor in a cohort sampled during active COVID-19. Each CDR3 is given with its conserved first and last residue. Each record gives: V gene, clone size, CDR3 length, J gene, D gene, CDR3 DNA, CDR3 protein. D genes are given only for firm matches. A clone size is listed for some rows: how often the clone was seen (once, few, many), or a class if it is expanded.

v_call: TRBV5-1; clone_size: .; cdr3_length: 15; j_call: TRBJ2-3; d_call: .; cdr3_nt: TGCGCCAGCAGCTTTTTTCAGCGGGGCACAGATACGCAGTATTTT; cdr3_aa: CASSFFQRGTDTQYF
v_call: TRBV5-4; clone_size: .; cdr3_length: 14; j_call: TRBJ2-1; d_call: .; cdr3_nt: TGTGCCAGCAGCTTGCGCGCTAGTCCAAATGAGCAGTTCTTC; cdr3_aa: CASSLRASPNEQFF
v_call: TRBV19; clone_size: .; cdr3_length: 15; j_call: TRBJ1-2; d_call: TRBD1; cdr3_nt: TGTGCCAGTAGTACTTGGACAGGGGGCAGCTATGGCTACACCTTC; cdr3_aa: CASSTWTGGSYGYTF
v_call: TRBV27; clone_size: .; cdr3_length: 15; j_call: TRBJ1-5; d_call: TRBD1; cdr3_nt: TGTGCCAGCAAACCCCGGACAGGGGGTGATCAGCCCCAGCATTTT; cdr3_aa: CASKPRTGGDQPQHF
v_call: TRBV5-1; clone_size: .; cdr3_length: 15; j_call: TRBJ1-2; d_call: .; cdr3_nt: TGCGCCAGCAGCCCAACCAGGCAGACTAACTATGGCTACACCTTC; cdr3_aa: CASSPTRQTNYGYTF
v_call: TRBV6-5; clone_size: .; cdr3_length: 14; j_call: TRBJ2-1; d_call: TRBD2; cdr3_nt: TGTGCCAGCACCACAACCGGGGGGTACAATGAGCAGTTCTTC; cdr3_aa: CASTTTGGYNEQFF
v_call: TRBV19; clone_size: once; cdr3_length: 15; j_call: TRBJ2-1; d_call: .; cdr3_nt: TGTGCCAGTAGTCTCGGGCGGGCAACCTACAATGAGCAGTTCTTC; cdr3_aa: CASSLGRATYNEQFF
v_call: TRBV18; clone_size: .; cdr3_length: 13; j_call: TRBJ2-7; d_call: TRBD1; cdr3_nt: TGTGCCAGCTCACTGGGACAGATGGACTTGCAGTACTTC; cdr3_aa: CASSLGQMDLQYF
v_call: TRBV7-2; clone_size: .; cdr3_length: 18; j_call: TRBJ2-1; d_call: TRBD2; cdr3_nt: TGTGCCAGCAGCTTAGGGTGGAGCGGGACGAGCCTGGGCGATGAGCAGTTCTTC; cdr3_aa: CASSLGWSGTSLGDEQFF
v_call: TRBV9; clone_size: .; cdr3_length: 15; j_call: TRBJ2-7; d_call: TRBD1; cdr3_nt: TGTGCCAGCAGCAACTACAGGGGGCGCTTGGACGAGCAGTACTTC; cdr3_aa: CASSNYRGRLDEQYF
v_call: TRBV28; clone_size: .; cdr3_length: 15; j_call: TRBJ1-5; d_call: .; cdr3_nt: TGTGCCAGCAGCCGAAACACGAATAGCAATCAGCCCCAGCATTTT; cdr3_aa: CASSRNTNSNQPQHF
v_call: TRBV29-1; clone_size: .; cdr3_length: 14; j_call: TRBJ2-3; d_call: .; cdr3_nt: TGCAGCGTTGAACTGACATCAAGCACAGATACGCAGTATTTT; cdr3_aa: CSVELTSSTDTQYF
v_call: TRBV12-3/TRBV12-4; clone_size: .; cdr3_length: 13; j_call: TRBJ2-1; d_call: TRBD2; cdr3_nt: TGTGCCAGCTGGACTAGCGGGAGAAATGAGCAGTTCTTC; cdr3_aa: CASWTSGRNEQFF
v_call: TRBV5-8; clone_size: .; cdr3_length: 13; j_call: TRBJ2-1; d_call: TRBD1; cdr3_nt: TGTGCCAGCAACAGGGGAAGATACAATGAGCAGTTCTTC; cdr3_aa: CASNRGRYNEQFF
v_call: TRBV28; clone_size: .; cdr3_length: 13; j_call: TRBJ2-7; d_call: TRBD1; cdr3_nt: TGTGCCAGCAGTCCAGGGGGCAGGTACGAGCAGTACTTC; cdr3_aa: CASSPGGRYEQYF
v_call: TRBV7-8; clone_size: few; cdr3_length: 15; j_call: TRBJ1-3; d_call: TRBD1; cdr3_nt: TGTGCCAGCAGCCCGGGACAGGTCTCTGGAAACACCATATATTTT; cdr3_aa: CASSPGQVSGNTIYF
v_call: TRBV4-1; clone_size: .; cdr3_length: 15; j_call: TRBJ2-2; d_call: .; cdr3_nt: TGCGCCAGCAGCCAAGAACCCAGGAACACCGGGGAGCTGTTTTTT; cdr3_aa: CASSQEPRNTGELFF
v_call: TRBV28; clone_size: few; cdr3_length: 15; j_call: TRBJ1-1; d_call: .; cdr3_nt: TGTGCCAGCACTAAATTGGGGCAAACGAACACTGAAGCTTTCTTT; cdr3_aa: CASTKLGQTNTEAFF
v_call: TRBV11-2; clone_size: .; cdr3_length: 15; j_call: TRBJ2-3; d_call: .; cdr3_nt: TGTGCCAGCAGCTTAGGGGCAGGGGGCGGGGGTACGCAGTATTTT; cdr3_aa: CASSLGAGGGGTQYF
v_call: TRBV6-5; clone_size: .; cdr3_length: 13; j_call: TRBJ1-6; d_call: .; cdr3_nt: TGTGCCAGCAGTTCGTCAGGCTATTCACCCCTCCACTTT; cdr3_aa: CASSSSGYSPLHF
v_call: TRBV7-2; clone_size: .; cdr3_length: 15; j_call: TRBJ2-5; d_call: .; cdr3_nt: TGTGCCAGCAGCTTAGCTCGCGCCCCTCAGGGGACCCAGTACTTC; cdr3_aa: CASSLARAPQGTQYF
v_call: TRBV15; clone_size: .; cdr3_length: 14; j_call: TRBJ2-2; d_call: .; cdr3_nt: TGTGCCACCAGCCTTACAGGGAACACCGGGGAGCTGTTTTTT; cdr3_aa: CATSLTGNTGELFF
v_call: TRBV20-1; clone_size: .; cdr3_length: 14; j_call: TRBJ1-6; d_call: .; cdr3_nt: TGCAGTGCTAGTCCCGCAGGGGCATTTTCACCCCTCCACTTT; cdr3_aa: CSASPAGAFSPLHF
v_call: TRBV6-5; clone_size: .; cdr3_length: 12; j_call: TRBJ2-5; d_call: .; cdr3_nt: TGTGCCAGCAGCCGCAGGCAAGAGACCCAGTACTTC; cdr3_aa: CASSRRQETQYF
v_call: TRBV11-1; clone_size: .; cdr3_length: 12; j_call: TRBJ2-4; d_call: .; cdr3_nt: TGTGCCAGCAGTTTTACCAAAAACATTCAGTACTTC; cdr3_aa: CASSFTKNIQYF
v_call: TRBV5-1; clone_size: .; cdr3_length: 19; j_call: TRBJ2-3; d_call: TRBD2; cdr3_nt: TGCGCCAGCAGCTTGGGACAGAGGACTAGCGGCCAGTACACAGATACGCAGTATTTT; cdr3_aa: CASSLGQRTSGQYTDTQYF
v_call: TRBV28; clone_size: .; cdr3_length: 15; j_call: TRBJ2-5; d_call: TRBD2; cdr3_nt: TGTGCCAGCAGCTTAGCGGGAGGATCGACGGAGACCCAGTACTTC; cdr3_aa: CASSLAGGSTETQYF
v_call: TRBV12-3/TRBV12-4; clone_size: .; cdr3_length: 11; j_call: TRBJ2-7; d_call: .; cdr3_nt: TGTGCCAGCAGTTTAACTGGTGAGCAGTACTTC; cdr3_aa: CASSLTGEQYF
v_call: TRBV5-1; clone_size: .; cdr3_length: 15; j_call: TRBJ1-4; d_call: TRBD1; cdr3_nt: TGCGCCAGCAGCTTGTCCGGGACAGGGGATGAAAAACTGTTTTTT; cdr3_aa: CASSLSGTGDEKLFF
v_call: TRBV5-4; clone_size: once; cdr3_length: 15; j_call: TRBJ2-3; d_call: .; cdr3_nt: TGTGCCAGCAGCTTGCGGGTATCTAGCACAGATACGCAGTATTTT; cdr3_aa: CASSLRVSSTDTQYF
v_call: TRBV28; clone_size: .; cdr3_length: 16; j_call: TRBJ1-1; d_call: .; cdr3_nt: TGTGCCAGCAGTTTACCGCCCGGGGTCGGGAACACTGAAGCTTTCTTT; cdr3_aa: CASSLPPGVGNTEAFF
v_call: TRBV7-8; clone_size: .; cdr3_length: 13; j_call: TRBJ1-1; d_call: .; cdr3_nt: TGTGCCAGCAGCGCGGGACGAAACACTGAAGCTTTCTTT; cdr3_aa: CASSAGRNTEAFF
v_call: TRBV7-9; clone_size: .; cdr3_length: 17; j_call: TRBJ2-6; d_call: .; cdr3_nt: TGTGCCAGCAGCTTGGAGGACCTAAGCTCTGGGGCCAACGTCCTGACTTTC; cdr3_aa: CASSLEDLSSGANVLTF
v_call: TRBV2; clone_size: .; cdr3_length: 13; j_call: TRBJ1-6; d_call: .; cdr3_nt: TGTGCCAGCATTGGCAGTCGAAATTCACCCCTCCACTTT; cdr3_aa: CASIGSRNSPLHF
v_call: TRBV29-1; clone_size: .; cdr3_length: 13; j_call: TRBJ1-3; d_call: .; cdr3_nt: TGCAGCGGCCAGGTGAGCTCTGGAAACACCATATATTTT; cdr3_aa: CSGQVSSGNTIYF
v_call: TRBV3-1/TRBV3-2; clone_size: .; cdr3_length: 15; j_call: TRBJ2-3; d_call: TRBD2; cdr3_nt: TGTGCCAGCAGCCCCGACGGGACTACCACAGATACGCAGTATTTT; cdr3_aa: CASSPDGTTTDTQYF
v_call: TRBV28; clone_size: .; cdr3_length: 14; j_call: TRBJ2-5; d_call: .; cdr3_nt: TGTGCCAGCAGTACACAGGGTCAACAAGAGACCCAGTACTTC; cdr3_aa: CASSTQGQQETQYF
v_call: TRBV7-9; clone_size: .; cdr3_length: 15; j_call: TRBJ2-7; d_call: TRBD2; cdr3_nt: TGTGCCAGCAGCCCCCGGGGAGCGGGAGGATTCGAGCAGTACTTC; cdr3_aa: CASSPRGAGGFEQYF
v_call: TRBV24-1; clone_size: .; cdr3_length: 17; j_call: TRBJ1-1; d_call: TRBD1; cdr3_nt: TGTGCCACCAGTGATTGGGGGACAGGGATCTGGAACACTGAAGCTTTCTTT; cdr3_aa: CATSDWGTGIWNTEAFF
v_call: TRBV11-3; clone_size: once; cdr3_length: 14; j_call: TRBJ2-5; d_call: .; cdr3_nt: TGTGCCAGCAGCCCGGGACAATTGAAAGAGACCCAGTACTTC; cdr3_aa: CASSPGQLKETQYF
v_call: TRBV30; clone_size: .; cdr3_length: 14; j_call: TRBJ1-5; d_call: .; cdr3_nt: TGTGCCTGGAGTGTATACAGCCACAATCAGCCCCAGCATTTT; cdr3_aa: CAWSVYSHNQPQHF
v_call: TRBV27; clone_size: .; cdr3_length: 14; j_call: TRBJ1-4; d_call: TRBD1; cdr3_nt: TGTGCCAGCAGTTTGACAGGGGGCGCGGGAAAACTGTTTTTT; cdr3_aa: CASSLTGGAGKLFF
v_call: TRBV5-1; clone_size: .; cdr3_length: 16; j_call: TRBJ2-2; d_call: TRBD1; cdr3_nt: TGCGCCAGCAGCAAACTTACAGGGGGCGGCACCGGGGAGCTGTTTTTT; cdr3_aa: CASSKLTGGGTGELFF